This TCR beta chain originates from a study of cytomegalovirus exposure and HLA in healthy donors. General study results and limits: The authors later found most CMV-associated TCR beta chains appeared HLA-restricted.

This CDR3 spans 14 amino acids. Germline CDR1 is SEHNR and CDR2 is FQNEAQ (reference sequence). V gave up 6 bases and J gave up 5 bases; unmatched junction bases: 3. In the PCR, 60 Vbeta and 13 Jbeta primers were used. Generated by immunoSEQ multiplex PCR, the TCRdb table keeps only in-frame clones and is missing some. Here the sample spans more than 80,000 clones, roughly 70% being singletons. This clone was detected only a few times. As yet, its antigen is unknown. This receptor was taken from a male donor in good health and CMV-seropositive. Sequenced sample: PBMCs. The V call is TRBV7-9, the J call TRBJ1-6, with 8 bases lining up with TRBD1. CDR3 sequence (DNA): TGTGCCAGCAGGTCACAGGGGGATAATTCACCCCTCCACTTT. Translating gives CASRSQGDNSPLHF.